This T cell receptor beta chain came from a study of glioma-infiltrating T cells after dendritic cell vaccination. The germline gives CDR1 LNHDA, CDR2 SQIVND (reference sequence). The V segment lost 4 bases and the J segment 5 bases; nucleotides outside the gene matches: 4. The CDR3 has 14 residues. The primer mix had 60 V beta and 13 J beta primers. The data were produced by immunoSEQ multiplex PCR, yet TCRdb's version contains in-frame clones alone and is incomplete. The data show roughly 60,000 clones, with approximately 81% seen just once and roughly 8.8% held by the top ten. This sample's time point: after dendritic cell vaccination, including at tumor progression/relapse.

The V and J genes are TRBV19 and TRBJ2-5; 10 positions agree with TRBD1. This specimen consisted of blood, obtained after dendritic cell vaccination. This clonotype originated in a human donor with glioblastoma. The CDR3 spells CASSRDRGTETQYF. CDR3 DNA sequence: TGTGCCAGTAGTAGGGACAGGGGCACCGAGACCCAGTACTTC.